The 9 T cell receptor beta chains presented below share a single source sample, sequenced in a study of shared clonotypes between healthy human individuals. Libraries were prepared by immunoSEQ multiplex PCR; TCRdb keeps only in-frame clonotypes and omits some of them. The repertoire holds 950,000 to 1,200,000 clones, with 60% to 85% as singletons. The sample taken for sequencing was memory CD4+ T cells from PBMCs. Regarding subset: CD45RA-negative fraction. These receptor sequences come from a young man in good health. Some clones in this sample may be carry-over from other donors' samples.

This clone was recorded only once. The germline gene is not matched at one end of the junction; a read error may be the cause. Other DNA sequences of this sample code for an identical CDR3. The CDR3 loop reads CASSLSENTEAFF. The CDR3 DNA is TGTGCCAGCAGCTTGTCAGAGAACACTGAAGCTTTCTTC. The genes are TRBV7-9 and TRBJ1-1; D call uncertain. Per the germline V gene, CDR1 is SEHNR and CDR2 is FQNEAQ (reference sequence). The CDR3 covers 13 residues.

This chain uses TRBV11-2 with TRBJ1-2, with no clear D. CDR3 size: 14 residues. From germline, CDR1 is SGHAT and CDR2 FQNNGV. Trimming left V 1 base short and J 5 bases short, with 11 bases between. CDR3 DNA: TGTGCCAGCAGCTTAGTAGAGGGCTTATATGGCTACACCTTC. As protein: CASSLVEGLYGYTF.

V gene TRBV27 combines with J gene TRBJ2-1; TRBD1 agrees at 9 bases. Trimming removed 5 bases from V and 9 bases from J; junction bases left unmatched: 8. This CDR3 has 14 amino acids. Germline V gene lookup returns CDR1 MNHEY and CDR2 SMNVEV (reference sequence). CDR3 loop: CASSRGQGLGEQFF. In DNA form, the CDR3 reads TGTGCCAGCAGTAGGGGACAGGGATTGGGTGAGCAGTTCTTC.

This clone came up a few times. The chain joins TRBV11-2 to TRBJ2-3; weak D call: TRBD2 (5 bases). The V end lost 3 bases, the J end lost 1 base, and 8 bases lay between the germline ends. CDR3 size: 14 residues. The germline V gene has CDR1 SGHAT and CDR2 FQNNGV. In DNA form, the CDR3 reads TGTGCCAGCAGCTTCACTAGGGGCACAGATACGCAGTATTTT. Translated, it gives CASSFTRGTDTQYF. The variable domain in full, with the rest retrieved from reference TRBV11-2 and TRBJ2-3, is EAGVAQSPRYKIIEKRQSVAFWCNPISGHATLYWYQQILGQGPKLLIQFQNNGVVDDSQLPKDRFSAERLKGVDSTLKIQPAKLEDSAVYLCASSFTRGTDTQYFGPGTRLTVL.

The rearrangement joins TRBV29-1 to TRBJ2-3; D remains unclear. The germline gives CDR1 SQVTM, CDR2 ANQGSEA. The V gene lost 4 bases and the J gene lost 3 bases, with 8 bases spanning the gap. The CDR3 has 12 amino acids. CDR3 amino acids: CSVGAVTDTQYF. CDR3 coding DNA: TGCAGCGTTGGTGCTGTAACAGATACGCAGTATTTT.

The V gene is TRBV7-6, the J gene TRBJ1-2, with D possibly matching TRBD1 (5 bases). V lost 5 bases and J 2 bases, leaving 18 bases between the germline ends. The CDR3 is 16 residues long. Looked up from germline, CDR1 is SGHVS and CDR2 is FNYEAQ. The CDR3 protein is CASSPGGGTPNYGYTF. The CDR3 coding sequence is TGTGCCAGCAGCCCGGGAGGAGGGACGCCAAACTATGGCTACACCTTC.

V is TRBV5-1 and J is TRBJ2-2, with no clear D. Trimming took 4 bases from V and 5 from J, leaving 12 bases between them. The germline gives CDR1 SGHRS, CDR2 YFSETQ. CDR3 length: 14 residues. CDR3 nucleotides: TGCGCCAGCAGCGTCATGGGTTGGACCGGGGAGCTGTTTTTT. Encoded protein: CASSVMGWTGELFF. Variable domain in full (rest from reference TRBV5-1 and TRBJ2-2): KAGVTQTPRYLIKTRGQQVTLSCSPISGHRSVSWYQQTPGQGLQFLFEYFSETQRNKGNFPGRFSGRQFSNSRSEMNVSTLELGDSALYLCASSVMGWTGELFFGEGSRLTVL.

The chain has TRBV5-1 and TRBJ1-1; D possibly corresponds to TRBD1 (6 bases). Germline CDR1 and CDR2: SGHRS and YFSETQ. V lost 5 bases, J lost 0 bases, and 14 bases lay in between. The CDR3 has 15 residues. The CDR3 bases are TGCGCCAGCAGAACAGGGCGTCTGTTGAACACTGAAGCTTTCTTT. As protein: CASRTGRLLNTEAFF.

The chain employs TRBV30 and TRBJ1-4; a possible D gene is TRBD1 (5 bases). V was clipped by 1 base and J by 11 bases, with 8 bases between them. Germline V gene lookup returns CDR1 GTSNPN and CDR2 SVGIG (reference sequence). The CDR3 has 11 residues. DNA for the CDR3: TGTGCCTGGAGTGCGGGGGGTAAACTGTTTTTT. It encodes CAWSAGGKLFF.